These 10 T cell receptor beta chains were sequenced from one sample in a study of CD8 T cells in Susac syndrome. RNA, at about 0.45 to 1 ug, was reverse transcribed with random hexamers. TCRdb analysed the immunoSEQ multiplex PCR reads with MiXCR anew, one entry per CDR3 protein. The repertoire consists of about 140,000 distinct CDR3 sequences, with around 94% occurring once and the leading ten covering 0.25% to 0.3%. Sequenced sample: CD8+ T cells from PBMCs. Receptor source: a human donor in good health.

CDR3 sequence: CSVPQEAYGYTF. In DNA, the CDR3 is TGCAGCGTTCCCCAGGAGGCCTATGGCTACACCTTC. The rearrangement links TRBV29-1 to TRBJ1-2; the D is unclear. V lost 5 bases to trimming and J lost 4 bases, with 11 bases between them. Looked up from germline, CDR1 is SQVTM and CDR2 is ANQGSEA. This CDR3 contains 12 residues.

The chain combines TRBV7-9 with TRBJ2-5; D possibly corresponds to TRBD2 (6 bases). This CDR3 has 17 residues. Deletions cut 1 base from V and 4 bases from J, with 19 bases between. Germline values: CDR1 SEHNR, CDR2 FQNEAQ (reference sequence). As DNA, the CDR3 is TGTGCCAGCAGCTTAGTGGGGTCTCTGCCGGAGGGAGAGACCCAGTACTTC. Protein sequence: CASSLVGSLPEGETQYF. The variable domain in full, with the rest retrieved from reference TRBV7-9 and TRBJ2-5, is DTGVSQNPRHKITKRGQNVTFRCDPISEHNRLYWYRQTLGQGPEFLTYFQNEAQLEKSRLLSDRFSAERPKGSFSTLEIQRTEQGDSAMYLCASSLVGSLPEGETQYFGPGTRLLVL.

Points on this clonotype: Sequence at one end of the junction differs from germline and may be a read error. The rearrangement links TRBV6-1 to TRBJ2-1, with 7 nucleotides matching TRBD2. The CDR3 has 11 amino acids. CDR1 is MNHNS and CDR2 is SASEGT in the germline V gene. The CDR3 reads CASTAGVGWGF. The CDR3 DNA is TGTGCCAGCACTGCGGGAGTCGGTTGGGGCTTC.

The rearrangement uses TRBV13 and TRBJ1-1; no clear D gene. Per the germline V gene, CDR1 is PRHDT and CDR2 is FYEKMQ (reference sequence). The CDR3 has 12 amino acids. V was shortened by 4 bases and J by 7 bases, with 10 bases between the two germline ends. The CDR3 loop is CASSSDEDEAFF. The CDR3, as DNA: TGTGCCAGCAGCTCGGACGAGGATGAAGCTTTCTTT.

This clonotype showed up just once. The genes are TRBV2 and TRBJ2-1, with TRBD1 as a possible D gene (6 bases). The CDR3 is 15 residues long. V shed 2 bases and J shed 5 bases, with 13 bases lying between them. CDR1 and CDR2 (germline): SNHLY, FYNNEI. The CDR3 bases are TGTGCCAGCAGTGAAATAGGACAGTACCACAATGAGCAGTTCTTC. Translation gives CASSEIGQYHNEQFF.

The chain couples TRBV27 to TRBJ2-3; D call uncertain. V lost 3 bases and J lost 0, with 7 bases in between. This CDR3 contains 14 residues. CDR1 and CDR2 (germline): MNHEY, SMNVEV (reference sequence). The chain's CDR3 is CASSLAVSTDTQYF. DNA for the CDR3: TGTGCCAGCAGTTTGGCGGTCAGCACAGATACGCAGTATTTT.

V usage is TRBV4-1 and J usage is TRBJ2-7, with 7 bases that match TRBD1. Trimming cost V 1 base and J 6 bases; bases outside gene matches: 9. This CDR3 comprises 15 residues. Germline CDR1 and CDR2: MGHRA and YSYEKL. The CDR3 is CASSQAPGTAVEQYF. The CDR3 DNA reads TGCGCCAGCAGCCAAGCCCCGGGGACAGCGGTCGAGCAGTACTTC.

The chain carries TRBV6-2 or TRBV6-3 and TRBJ1-2; D unclear. The CDR3 totals 14 residues. Germline V CDR1 and CDR2: MNHEY, SVGEGT. Trimming pared 4 bases from V and 7 bases from J, leaving 16 bases between. The CDR3 DNA follows: TGTGCCAGCAGTTCAAGCCAAGGATCTCTTGGCTACACCTTC. Its protein product is CASSSSQGSLGYTF.

The chain combines TRBV27 with TRBJ2-5; no reliable D call. This CDR3 contains 14 residues. Germline assignment: CDR1 MNHEY and CDR2 SMNVEV (reference sequence). V was trimmed by 1 base and J by 2 bases, leaving 8 bases between them. In nucleotides, the CDR3 is TGTGCCAGCAGTTTATTGGTCAGTCAAGAGACCCAGTACTTC. It yields the protein CASSLLVSQETQYF.

The chain is built from TRBV28 and TRBJ2-1; no firm D call. Trimming took off 3 bases at V and 5 bases at J, with 8 bases between the two ends. The CDR3 length is 13 residues. The germline V gene encodes CDR1 MDHEN and CDR2 SYDVKM. In DNA, the CDR3 is TGTGCCAGCAGTTTTGGGTCCCACAATGAGCAGTTCTTC. It translates to CASSFGSHNEQFF.